This TCR beta chain was captured in a study of blood T cell repertoires in COVID-19. For the study at large: Sample material is recorded as cDNA or gDNA derived from T cells, B-cell-depleted T cells, or PBMCs.

This CDR3 spans 10 amino acids. With 7 bases removed from V and 13 bases from J, the gap between germline ends came to 12 bases. From germline, CDR1 is SNHLY and CDR2 FYNNEI. Authors' methods: Using reference gene primer amplification, nucleated cell counts were estimated. TCRdb keeps only in-frame clones here, not all; method: immunoSEQ multiplex PCR. The D gene and trimming were derived from the DNA, and the V and J assignments and clone size from that table. The sample lists about 520,000 clones; 70% to 90% were seen once. The chain couples TRBV2 to TRBJ2-3; perhaps TRBD1 as D (6 bases). The sample taken for sequencing was peripheral blood. This TCR derives from a human donor in a cohort sampled during active COVID-19. CDR3 nucleotides: TGTGCCAGCAAGCAGGGGCATGAGTATTTT. Translated: CASKQGHEYF.